This T cell receptor beta chain is from a study of shared clonotypes between healthy human individuals. Overall study results and limits: In several donors, about 5% of naive CD4 clonotypes appeared in common. Non-shared clonotypes had lower generation probabilities than clonotypes shared by all four sorted-subset donors.

There are 14 residues in the CDR3. The germline gives CDR1 SGHKS, CDR2 YYEKEE (reference sequence). Trimming stripped 3 bases from V and 7 bases from J, with 13 bases between. This clone was seen more than once but under ten times. The antigen is undetermined. As processed by the authors: ImmunoSEQ gave junction-only sequences without quality scores, so filtering differed. Method: immunoSEQ multiplex PCR; TCRdb's copy keeps in-frame clones and lacks some. V and J calls and clone size are as listed in that table; D and trimming were resolved from the DNA. The table lists about 680,000 clones, about 92% of them singletons. The naive CD8 subset, CD45RO-negative cells positively selected for CCR7, excluded terminally differentiated effector memory CD45RA+ cells.

The sample was naive CD8+ T cells sorted from blood. The source is a man aged 25 to 45 in good health. This rearrangement joins TRBV5-5 to TRBJ2-2, with D hard to call. The CDR3 DNA reads TGTGCCAGCAGCTCCCCAATTGGGCACGGGGAGCTGTTTTTT. It yields the protein CASSSPIGHGELFF.